In this sample, the clone carrying this T cell receptor beta chain turned up a few times. TCRdb reprocessed the 5' RACE reads via MiXCR and lists one record per CDR3 protein. The data contain fewer than 500,000 distinct CDR3 sequences, around 25% of them singletons. These data originate in a study of T-cell memory formation after mild COVID-19. The CDR3 spans 15 residues. V lost 2 bases to trimming and J lost 2 bases; unmatched junction nucleotides: 3. The germline gives CDR1 MNHEY, CDR2 SVGEGT. The material sequenced was PBMCs or a T cell subset sorted from them (not recorded which). The chain links TRBV6-2 or TRBV6-3 to TRBJ2-7, with 10 bases matching TRBD1. This receptor was taken from an adult woman who had mild COVID-19 (a few samples of this study predate the infection). Cell type and time point are not known. CDR3 region: CASSYGDRGPYEQYF. The CDR3 coding sequence is TGTGCCAGCAGTTACGGCGACAGGGGGCCCTACGAGCAGTACTTC.